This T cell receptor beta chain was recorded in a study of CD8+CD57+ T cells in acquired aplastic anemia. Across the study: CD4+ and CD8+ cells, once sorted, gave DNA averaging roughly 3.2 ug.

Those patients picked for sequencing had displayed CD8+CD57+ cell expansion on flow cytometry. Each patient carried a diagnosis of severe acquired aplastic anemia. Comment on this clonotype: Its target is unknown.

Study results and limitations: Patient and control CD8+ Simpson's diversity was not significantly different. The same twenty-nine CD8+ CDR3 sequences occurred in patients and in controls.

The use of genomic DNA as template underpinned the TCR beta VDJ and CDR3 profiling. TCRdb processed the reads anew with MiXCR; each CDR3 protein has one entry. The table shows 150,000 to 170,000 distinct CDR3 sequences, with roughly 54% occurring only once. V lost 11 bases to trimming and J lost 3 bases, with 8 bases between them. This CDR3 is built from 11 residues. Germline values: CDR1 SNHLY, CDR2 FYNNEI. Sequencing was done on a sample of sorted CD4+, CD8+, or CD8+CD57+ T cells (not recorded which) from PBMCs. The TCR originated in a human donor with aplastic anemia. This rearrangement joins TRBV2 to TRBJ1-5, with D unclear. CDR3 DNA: TGTGCCTCGGAAGCCAATCAGCCCCAGCATTTT. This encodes CASEANQPQHF.